These 29 T cell receptor beta chains originate from one sample sequenced in a study of blood T cell repertoires in COVID-19. Produced via immunoSEQ multiplex PCR; TCRdb's table is partial and in-frame only. In the table there are over 95,000 clones, about 89% of which are singletons. Sequenced input: peripheral blood. The receptors stem from a human donor with acute or convalescent COVID-19. The donor label of this sample is uncertain.

This chain uses TRBV7-2 with TRBJ1-2; 11 nucleotides line up with TRBD1. The V and J ends lost 0 bases and 7 bases, in that order; junction bases with no gene match: 7. This CDR3 has 16 residues. Germline-derived CDR1 and CDR2 are SGHTA and FQGNSA. In DNA form, the CDR3 reads TGTGCCAGCAGCTTAGCTGACGGACAGGGGGCAGGTGGCTACACCTTC. Translating gives CASSLADGQGAGGYTF.

The V and J genes are TRBV29-1 and TRBJ1-2; 7 positions agree with TRBD1. V gave up 8 bases and J gave up 6 bases; unmatched junction bases: 9. Germline V CDR1 and CDR2: SQVTM, ANQGSEA. The CDR3 is 12 residues long. Here the CDR3 DNA reads TGCAGCTGCCGGACAGGCGGCCATGGCTACACCTTC. Translating gives CSCRTGGHGYTF.

The chain recombines TRBV7-2 with TRBJ1-3; 11 positions agree with TRBD1. CDR3 length: 17 residues. J gave up 2 bases and V 3 bases, and 6 bases lay outside the gene matches. Germline assignment: CDR1 SGHTA and CDR2 FQGNSA. The CDR3: CASSLLDRGPTGNTIYF. For the CDR3, the DNA is TGTGCCAGCAGCTTGTTGGACAGGGGGCCAACTGGAAACACCATATATTTT.

V is TRBV6-1 and J is TRBJ2-7; TRBD1 matches at 7 bases. Germline CDR1 is MNHNS and CDR2 is SASEGT. This CDR3 spans 13 amino acids. The ends lost 1 base at V and 6 bases at J; junction bases unmatched: 3. The CDR3, as DNA: TGTGCCAGCAGTGAAGGACAGGGCCTCGAGCAGTACTTC. Translating it yields CASSEGQGLEQYF.

The chain recombines TRBV5-1 with TRBJ2-3, with D possibly TRBD2 on 5 matching bases. CDR3 size: 15 residues. CDR1 and CDR2 from the germline V gene are SGHRS and YFSETQ. V gave up 4 bases and J gave up 0 bases, with 12 bases separating them. The CDR3 DNA reads TGCGCCAGCAGCCCGGGAACCCCTAGCACAGATACGCAGTATTTT. The encoded protein is CASSPGTPSTDTQYF. Combining the CDR3 with reference TRBV5-1 and TRBJ2-3 gives the whole variable domain KAGVTQTPRYLIKTRGQQVTLSCSPISGHRSVSWYQQTPGQGLQFLFEYFSETQRNKGNFPGRFSGRQFSNSRSEMNVSTLELGDSALYLCASSPGTPSTDTQYFGPGTRLTVL.

The chain links TRBV4-1 to TRBJ1-2, with a possible D match to TRBD1 (6 bases). The V end lost 4 bases, the J end lost 6 bases, and 15 bases lay between the germline ends. The CDR3 sequence is 14 residues long. Per germline, CDR1 MGHRA and CDR2 YSYEKL. This CDR3 is CASSLIRGADGYTF. Written as DNA, the CDR3 is TGCGCCAGCAGCCTTATACGGGGGGCCGATGGCTACACCTTC.

The chain carries TRBV6-5 and TRBJ1-2; 7 bases fit TRBD1. This CDR3 comprises 15 residues. Per germline, CDR1 MNHEY and CDR2 SVGAGI. With V trimmed by 5 bases and J by 7 bases, 13 bases remained unmatched. CDR3 sequence: CASSRLDRNLGGYTF. In nucleotides, the CDR3 is TGTGCCAGCAGTCGTTTGGACAGGAATCTCGGTGGCTACACCTTC.

Regarding this clone: The germline gene is not matched at one end of the junction; a read error may be the cause. The chain uses TRBV2 and TRBJ2-5, with TRBD1 matching 7 bases. The germline CDR1 and CDR2 sequences are SNHLY and FYNNEI. The CDR3 has 14 residues. CDR3 protein: CASREDRVQETQYF. Written as DNA, the CDR3 is TGTGCCAGCAGGGAAGACAGGGTACAAGAGACCCAGTACTTC.

The chain carries TRBV7-6 and TRBJ2-3, with a possible D match to TRBD1 (5 bases). The V gene lost 5 bases and the J gene lost 5 bases, with 11 bases spanning the gap. The CDR3 runs 13 residues. The germline gives CDR1 SGHVS, CDR2 FNYEAQ. CDR3 sequence reads: CASSQGALDTQYF. The DNA of the CDR3 is TGTGCCAGCAGCCAAGGGGCACTAGATACGCAGTATTTT.

This clone was seen only a few times. This chain's CDR3 is CATSESGSSTDTQYF. CDR3 nucleotide sequence: TGTGCCACCAGTGAAAGCGGATCTAGCACAGATACGCAGTATTTT. This chain uses TRBV24-1 with TRBJ2-3; tentative D call: TRBD2 (5 bases). Deletions cut 4 bases from V and 0 bases from J, with 10 bases between. This CDR3 comprises 15 residues. Germline CDR1 and CDR2: KGHDR and SFDVKD.

V is TRBV7-3 and J is TRBJ2-3; possibly TRBD2 for D (6 bases). The CDR3 consists of 16 residues. CDR1 is SGHTA and CDR2 is FQGTGA in the germline V gene. V lost 0 bases and J 0 bases, leaving 10 bases between the germline ends. In nucleotides, the CDR3 is TGTGCCAGCAGCTTAACAGCGGGCGCTAGCACAGATACGCAGTATTTT. Encoded protein: CASSLTAGASTDTQYF.

The chain joins TRBV6-2 or TRBV6-3 to TRBJ2-1, with no clear D. V lost 4 bases and J 0 bases, leaving 7 bases between the germline ends. Per the germline V gene, CDR1 is MNHEY and CDR2 is SVGEGT. This CDR3 region has 14 residues. This CDR3 reads CASSLTGSYNEQFF. CDR3 bases: TGTGCCAGCAGTTTGACGGGCTCCTACAATGAGCAGTTCTTC.

This sequence joins TRBV18 and TRBJ2-7; the match to TRBD1 covers 7 bases. Unmatched junction bases numbered 10, after V lost 5 bases and J lost 0 bases. The CDR3 is 16 amino acids. Per germline, CDR1 KGHSH and CDR2 LQKENI. CDR3 DNA sequence: TGTGCCAGCTCATCAACCGGGACAGCGAGCTCCTACGAGCAGTACTTC. Its protein is CASSSTGTASSYEQYF.

This chain uses TRBV7-2 with TRBJ1-2, with no clear D. From germline, CDR1 is SGHTA and CDR2 FQGNSA. The CDR3 spans 13 residues. Trimming pared 5 bases from V and 4 bases from J, leaving 11 bases between. This chain's CDR3 is CASSPNRVYGYTF. CDR3 coding DNA: TGTGCCAGCAGCCCAAACAGAGTCTATGGCTACACCTTC. Variable domain in full (rest from reference TRBV7-2 and TRBJ1-2): GAGVSQSPSNKVTEKGKDVELRCDPISGHTALYWYRQSLGQGLEFLIYFQGNSAPDKSGLPSDRFSAERTGGSVSTLTIQRTQQEDSAVYLCASSPNRVYGYTFGSGTRLTVV.

This clone was seen a single time. This chain joins TRBV7-9 and TRBJ1-5, with 8 nucleotides matching TRBD1. Trimming at V came to 5 bases and at J to 0 bases, leaving 12 bases not matched to a gene. The CDR3 is 18 amino acids. The germline V gene encodes CDR1 SEHNR and CDR2 FQNEAQ (reference sequence). DNA for the CDR3: TGTGCCAGCAGCCCAGGGTCAGGGGGCCCCTATAGCAATCAGCCCCAGCATTTT. This codes for CASSPGSGGPYSNQPQHF.

Written as DNA, the CDR3 is TGTGCCACCGGGGGGTGGCTAGCGGGACTTAACACCGGGGAGCTGTTTTTT. It is translated as CATGGWLAGLNTGELFF. The rearrangement links TRBV24-1 to TRBJ2-2, with 9 bases lining up with TRBD2. From germline, CDR1 is KGHDR and CDR2 SFDVKD. The CDR3 runs 17 residues. V dropped 9 bases and J dropped 2; count of bases not matched to a gene: 12.

In this sample, this clone turned up a few times. V is TRBV6-2 or TRBV6-3 and J is TRBJ1-5; weak D call: TRBD1 (5 bases). Germline loops: CDR1 MNHEY, CDR2 SVGEGT. V dropped 6 bases and J dropped 6 bases, with 15 bases sitting between them. The CDR3 extends over 14 amino acids. The CDR3 DNA is TGTGCCAGCAGCAGAGGCGGGGGGACTCAGCCCCAGCATTTT. Translating it yields CASSRGGGTQPQHF.

J is TRBJ1-1 and V is TRBV6-5, with 9 bases matching TRBD1. The CDR3 loop spans 15 amino acids. The germline V gene encodes CDR1 MNHEY and CDR2 SVGAGI. The junction had 8 bases not matched to a gene; V was cut back by 6 bases and J by 3 bases. The CDR3 nucleotides are TGTGCCAGCAGCGGCCTGGGACAGGGTGACACTGAAGCTTTCTTT. Residues: CASSGLGQGDTEAFF.

V and J are TRBV2 and TRBJ2-7; 9 positions agree with TRBD1. The germline CDR1 and CDR2 sequences are SNHLY and FYNNEI. The J segment lost 0 bases and the V segment lost 6 bases, leaving 6 bases of the junction unmatched. This CDR3 comprises 15 residues. The CDR3, as DNA: TGTGCCAGCAGATCCGGACAGGGGCGCTCCTACGAGCAGTACTTC. As protein: CASRSGQGRSYEQYF.

This chain uses TRBV28 with TRBJ1-4; D call uncertain. V lost 2 bases and J 8 bases, leaving 9 bases between the germline ends. Germline assignment: CDR1 MDHEN and CDR2 SYDVKM. The CDR3 length is 13 residues. The CDR3 DNA is TGTGCCAGCAGTTTACCCCACCAGGAAAAACTGTTTTTT. This encodes CASSLPHQEKLFF.

The chain uses TRBV6-6 and TRBJ1-3, with a weak D call TRBD1 (5 bases). V lost 6 bases and J lost 0, with 12 bases in between. This CDR3 has 15 amino acids. Germline lookup yields CDR1 MNHNY and CDR2 SVGAGI (reference sequence). This CDR3 reads CASSSRTNSGNTIYF. Here the CDR3 DNA reads TGTGCCAGCAGCTCCAGGACAAACTCTGGAAACACCATATATTTT.

The chain recombines TRBV19 with TRBJ1-6; 10 bases align to TRBD1. J gave up 9 bases and V 3 bases, and 5 bases lay outside the gene matches. This CDR3 contains 15 residues. The germline V gene encodes CDR1 LNHDA and CDR2 SQIVND (reference sequence). The CDR3 nucleotides read TGTGCCAGTAGTATCCTCGGACAGGGGGGTTCACCCCTCCACTTT. This encodes CASSILGQGGSPLHF.

This sequence joins TRBV7-2 and TRBJ1-1; no clear D. The CDR3 is made up of 12 amino acids. V was trimmed by 6 bases and J by 1 base, leaving 6 bases between them. The germline CDR1 and CDR2 sequences are SGHTA and FQGNSA. DNA of the CDR3: TGTGCCAGCAGTCGGTGGAACACTGAAGCTTTCTTT. Encoded protein: CASSRWNTEAFF. Complete variable domain (other parts from reference TRBV7-2 and TRBJ1-1): GAGVSQSPSNKVTEKGKDVELRCDPISGHTALYWYRQSLGQGLEFLIYFQGNSAPDKSGLPSDRFSAERTGGSVSTLTIQRTQQEDSAVYLCASSRWNTEAFFGQGTRLTVV.

J is TRBJ1-1 and V is TRBV7-2; 8 bases map to TRBD1. V shed 0 bases, J shed 1 base, and the junction held 10 bases outside the gene matches. Germline V gene data show CDR1 as SGHTA and CDR2 as FQGNSA. The CDR3 totals 18 residues. For the CDR3, the DNA is TGTGCCAGCAGCTTAGCGCAGGGGGCGAAAGTAAAGAACACTGAAGCTTTCTTT. This translates into CASSLAQGAKVKNTEAFF.

The rearrangement links TRBV9 to TRBJ1-2; the match to TRBD1 covers 8 bases. V was clipped by 4 bases and J by 4 bases; unmatched bases: 6. Germline CDR1 reads SGDLS; CDR2 reads YYNGEE. This CDR3 spans 14 amino acids. In nucleotides, the CDR3 is TGTGCCAGCAGCTCTAACACAGGGGGCTATGGCTACACCTTC. Protein sequence: CASSSNTGGYGYTF.

In nucleotides, the CDR3 is TGTGCCAGCAGCCAAAGGGCCGACAGGGGTAATCAGCCCCAGCATTTT. Translation: CASSQRADRGNQPQHF. V gene TRBV7-8 combines with J gene TRBJ1-5; 8 positions agree with TRBD1. With 5 bases clipped from V and 4 bases from J, the junction kept 10 bases outside the gene matches. In germline, CDR1 is SGHVS, CDR2 FQNEAQ. The CDR3 has 16 residues. Using reference TRBV7-8 and TRBJ1-5 for the parts outside the CDR3, the full variable domain is GAGVSQSPRYKVAKRGQDVALRCDPISGHVSLFWYQQALGQGPEFLTYFQNEAQLDKSGLPSDRFFAERPEGSVSTLKIQRTQQEDSAVYLCASSQRADRGNQPQHFGDGTRLSIL.

The table lists this clone with a count of one. J is TRBJ1-2 and V is TRBV3-1 (or the pseudogene TRBV3-2); D gene unclear. Germline CDR1 reads LGHDT; CDR2 reads YNNKEL (reference sequence). The length of the CDR3 is 13 residues. With 1 base removed from V and 11 bases from J, the gap between germline ends came to 14 bases. The CDR3 loop reads CASSQGRSREYTF. The CDR3 DNA sequence: TGTGCCAGCAGCCAAGGACGTTCAAGGGAGTACACCTTC.

The chain is built from TRBV5-1 and TRBJ2-1; D unresolved. Trimming removed 4 bases from V and 5 bases from J, with 7 bases in between. Germline V lookup: CDR1 SGHRS, CDR2 YFSETQ. This CDR3 has 12 amino acids. CDR3 residues: CASSARHNEQFF. CDR3 coding DNA: TGCGCCAGCAGCGCGCGTCACAATGAGCAGTTCTTC.

The chain carries TRBV30 and TRBJ1-5; D uncertain. V was trimmed by 0 bases and J by 7 bases, leaving 10 bases between them. CDR1 is GTSNPN and CDR2 is SVGIG in the germline V gene (reference sequence). CDR3 length: 13 amino acids. CDR3 sequence: CAWSVREYQPQHF. Here the CDR3 DNA reads TGTGCCTGGAGTGTCCGAGAGTACCAGCCCCAGCATTTT.